The present T cell receptor beta chain was sequenced within a study of OX40 agonist ivuxolimab in advanced cancers. This clone was recorded once. Trimming left V 0 bases short and J 5 bases short, with 12 bases between. Looked up from germline, CDR1 is SGHKS and CDR2 is YYEKEE (reference sequence). The CDR3 contains 14 residues. Assay: immunoSEQ multiplex PCR; the TCRdb copy retains only in-frame clones and omits some. Among around 20,000 clones listed, 60% to 80% were seen once. V and J are TRBV5-5 and TRBJ2-7, with D perhaps matching TRBD2 (6 bases). The sample here was CD4+ or CD8+ T cells sorted from blood, taken in a trial of the OX40 agonist ivuxolimab. The TCR comes from an adult with an advanced solid tumor such as melanoma, head and neck, liver or kidney cancer. CDR3 coding DNA: TGTGCCAGCAGCTTGGCCCTAGCGAGTAACGAGCAGTACTTC. Translated: CASSLALASNEQYF.